The present T cell receptor (beta chain) was sequenced within a study of metastatic and nonmetastatic thyroid tumors. Study details: The study looked at repertoires side by side in blood and in tumor or nodule tissue from malignant and benign thyroid patients. Study results and limitations: Malignant thyroid tumors reportedly exceeded benign nodules significantly in TCR beta diversity, with the difference appearing in blood and tumor.

Every patient underwent thyroid surgery untreated. As to this clone: What it binds is unknown.

Germline CDR1 SGDLS, CDR2 YYNGEE. Trimming pared 5 bases from V and 5 bases from J, leaving 19 bases between. The CDR3 extends over 16 amino acids. In the source study's methods: A classifier for distant metastasis in papillary thyroid cancer was constructed using CDR3 differences observed across clinicopathological groups. MiXCR reprocessed the PCR reads for TCRdb. It is TCRdb's table, rather than the study itself, that gives the V and J calls and clone size. The table records 15,000 to 20,000 clones, about 33% of them present only once. The material sequenced was adjacent normal tissue. The receptor's source is a female donor with papillary thyroid cancer or a benign thyroid nodule (not recorded which). Some clones in this sample may be carry-over from other donors' samples. The genes are TRBV9 and TRBJ2-2; tentatively, D is TRBD1 (6 bases). The CDR3 DNA is TGTGCCAGCAGTGCACCGGGACAAGGAAGGACCGGGGAGCTGTTTTTT. It encodes CASSAPGQGRTGELFF.